The 3 T cell receptor beta chains reported below all come from one sample, sequenced in a study of identical twins. MiXCR, run by TCRdb on the 5' RACE reads, gives a single entry per CDR3 protein. Among over 200,000 distinct CDR3 sequences listed, approximately 7.1% were seen once. This sample also appeared in a second study, on T cells expressing NK-cell markers.

Sequencing was done on a sample of CD8+ T cells sorted from blood. The receptor source for this set is a woman aged 18 to 35 in good health.

This clonotype was found many times. J is TRBJ1-1 and V is TRBV5-1, with D perhaps matching TRBD1 (6 bases). Deletions cut 4 bases from V and 1 base from J, with 14 bases between. CDR3 length: 15 residues. Germline V gives CDR1 SGHRS, CDR2 YFSETQ. The CDR3 protein is CASSTQGQRNTEAFF. DNA for the CDR3: TGCGCCAGCAGCACCCAAGGACAGAGGAACACTGAAGCTTTCTTT. Complete variable domain (other parts from reference TRBV5-1 and TRBJ1-1): KAGVTQTPRYLIKTRGQQVTLSCSPISGHRSVSWYQQTPGQGLQFLFEYFSETQRNKGNFPGRFSGRQFSNSRSEMNVSTLELGDSALYLCASSTQGQRNTEAFFGQGTRLTVV.

The CDR3 region is CSAPDSSPDTQYF. In DNA, the CDR3 is TGCAGTGCCCCGGACTCCTCACCAGATACGCAGTATTTT. J is TRBJ2-3 and V is TRBV20-1; the D gene is possibly TRBD2 (5 bases). The CDR3 extends over 13 amino acids. Trimming removed 6 bases from V and 4 bases from J, with 14 bases in between. Germline CDR1 DFQATT, CDR2 SNEGSKA (reference sequence).

The rearrangement uses TRBV7-9 and TRBJ2-5; D could derive from TRBD1 or TRBD2 (6 bases each). The CDR3 consists of 16 residues. Per the germline V gene, CDR1 is SEHNR and CDR2 is FQNEAQ (reference sequence). Between the trimmed V and J ends, which lost 4 bases and 5 bases, there was a span of 20 bases. The CDR3: CASSSLGGRRQETQYF. The CDR3 bases are TGTGCCAGCAGCTCCCTGGGGGGCCGCCGCCAGGAGACCCAGTACTTC.